These 24 T cell receptor beta chains were sequenced from one sample in a study of T cells in Graves' hyperthyroidism and ophthalmopathy. Researchers amplified the TCR beta CDR3 regions from RNA transcripts. The TCR CDR3 was amplified in a first-round RT-PCR using the HTBI primer set. TCRdb reprocessed the multiplex PCR reads via MiXCR and lists one record per CDR3 protein. The table includes fewer than 750,000 distinct CDR3 sequences, roughly 14% detected once. Sequencing input: blood. Receptor source: a woman between 40 and 55 years old with Graves' ophthalmopathy.

This clonotype has at least ten counts. The V gene is TRBV20-1, the J gene TRBJ2-1; D assignment may be TRBD1 or TRBD2 (6 bases each). CDR3 length: 16 amino acids. V dropped 0 bases and J dropped 0 bases, with 12 bases sitting between them. Germline loops: CDR1 DFQATT, CDR2 SNEGSKA (reference sequence). CDR3 protein: CSARDQGGYSYNEQFF. For the CDR3, the DNA is TGCAGTGCTAGAGATCAAGGGGGGTACTCCTACAATGAGCAGTTCTTC.

This clonotype was found many times. J is TRBJ2-5 and V is TRBV12-3 or TRBV12-4; 12 nucleotides agree with TRBD2. The CDR3 runs 16 residues. V gave up 5 bases and J gave up 4 bases; unmatched junction bases: 8. Here the CDR3 reads CASSPVLAGGRETQYF. The CDR3, as DNA: TGTGCCAGCAGTCCAGTTCTAGCGGGAGGGCGAGAGACCCAGTACTTC.

J is TRBJ1-5 and V is TRBV6-2 or TRBV6-3; no reliable D call. Trimming pared 5 bases from V and 0 bases from J, leaving 11 bases between. There are 15 residues in the CDR3. Germline lookup yields CDR1 MNHEY and CDR2 SVGEGT. The CDR3 spells CASSRTASSNQPQHF. The CDR3 nucleotides are TGTGCCAGCAGTCGAACGGCATCTAGCAATCAGCCCCAGCATTTT.

There are many counts of this clonotype. V usage is TRBV20-1 and J usage is TRBJ2-7; 8 nucleotides align to TRBD2. This CDR3 has 14 residues. Germline CDR1 is DFQATT and CDR2 is SNEGSKA (reference sequence). The V and J ends lost 7 bases and 0 bases, in that order; junction bases with no gene match: 8. The CDR3 here is CSVARLAGSYEQYF. The CDR3 nucleotides are TGCAGTGTAGCAAGGCTAGCGGGCTCCTACGAGCAGTACTTC.

In this sample, this clonotype turned up many times. The rearrangement uses TRBV6-1 and TRBJ2-5, with 7 bases aligning to TRBD2. With V trimmed by 8 bases and J by 2 bases, 2 bases remained unmatched. Germline V gene data show CDR1 as MNHNS and CDR2 as SASEGT. The CDR3 loop spans 12 amino acids. CDR3 protein: CASWDYQETQYF. CDR3 sequence (DNA): TGTGCCAGCTGGGACTATCAAGAGACCCAGTACTTC.

This clonotype was counted at least ten times. Germline and junction disagree at one end, which may indicate a read error. V is TRBV12-3 or TRBV12-4 and J is TRBJ1-1; 7 bases match TRBD1. CDR3 length: 14 residues. The CDR3 spells CASSSGTVNTETFF. The CDR3 DNA sequence: TGTGCCAGCAGCTCCGGGACAGTGAACACTGAAACTTTCTTT.

Written as DNA, the CDR3 is TGTGCCAGCTCACCATATCGAGGACAGGGGGGTTACACTGAAGCTTTCTTT. This codes for CASSPYRGQGGYTEAFF. This rearrangement joins TRBV18 to TRBJ1-1, with 10 bases lining up with TRBD1. The CDR3 has 17 amino acids. Germline assignment: CDR1 KGHSH and CDR2 LQKENI. V dropped 2 bases and J dropped 3; count of bases not matched to a gene: 9.

This clonotype occurred many times. This sequence joins TRBV11-3 and TRBJ2-7, with D tentatively TRBD2 (5 bases). There are 15 residues in the CDR3. In germline, CDR1 is SGHNT, CDR2 YENEEA. Trimming shortened V by 4 bases and J by 6 bases, and 19 bases separated the two germline ends. The CDR3 bases are TGTGCCAGCAGCTGGAGAGGGTTCCGGGCTCCCGAGCAGTACTTC. Translated, it gives CASSWRGFRAPEQYF.

This clonotype was seen a few times. The chain is built from TRBV7-2 and TRBJ2-3; 8 nucleotides agree with TRBD2. The CDR3 length is 12 residues. The germline CDR1 and CDR2 sequences are SGHTA and FQGNSA. J gave up 4 bases and V 8 bases, and 2 bases lay outside the gene matches. The CDR3 sequence is CASAGGADTQYF. The CDR3 nucleotides read TGTGCCAGCGCGGGGGGTGCAGATACGCAGTATTTT.

The table lists this clonotype with many counts. The rearrangement joins TRBV27 to TRBJ1-2; unclear D gene. This CDR3 is 13 amino acids long. V dropped 0 bases and J dropped 6 bases, with 8 bases sitting between them. CDR1 is MNHEY and CDR2 is SMNVEV in the germline V gene (reference sequence). This chain's CDR3 is CASSLSGWDGYTF. The DNA of the CDR3 is TGTGCCAGCAGTTTATCTGGGTGGGATGGCTACACCTTC.

In this sample, this clonotype turned up many times. This CDR3 reads CSARTSGNHEQYF. The CDR3 bases are TGCAGTGCTAGGACTAGCGGGAACCACGAGCAGTACTTC. The V gene is TRBV20-1, the J gene TRBJ2-7; 11 bases match TRBD2. Germline V gene lookup returns CDR1 DFQATT and CDR2 SNEGSKA (reference sequence). The CDR3 length is 13 residues. V gave up 3 bases and J gave up 5 bases; unmatched junction bases: 3.

This clonotype was recorded at least ten times. V gene TRBV6-2 or TRBV6-3 combines with J gene TRBJ1-5, with TRBD1 as a possible D gene (5 bases). V lost 2 bases and J 5 bases, leaving 10 bases between the germline ends. Germline V lookup: CDR1 MNHEY, CDR2 SVGEGT. The length of the CDR3 is 14 residues. The CDR3 here is CASSYDGDYQPQHF. DNA for the CDR3: TGTGCCAGCAGTTACGATGGGGACTATCAGCCCCAGCATTTT.

The sample holds many counts of this clonotype. The chain is built from TRBV6-1 and TRBJ1-5, with TRBD1 matching 9 bases. This CDR3 region has 16 residues. Trimming took 8 bases from V and 8 from J; bases not matched to a gene: 16. The V gene's germline CDR1 is MNHNS and CDR2 SASEGT. This CDR3 reads CASLAGGTGIREPQHF. The CDR3 nucleotides read TGTGCCAGCTTAGCGGGGGGGACAGGGATTCGGGAGCCCCAGCATTTT.

This clonotype has a count of ten or more. The chain recombines TRBV5-1 with TRBJ1-1, with no clear D. CDR3 size: 13 residues. Germline-derived CDR1 and CDR2 are SGHRS and YFSETQ. V was trimmed by 3 bases and J by 3 bases, leaving 9 bases between them. In DNA, the CDR3 is TGCGCCAGCAGCTGGACTTGGGACACTGAAGCTTTCTTT. It encodes CASSWTWDTEAFF. Full variable domain (outside the CDR3, taken from reference TRBV5-1 and TRBJ1-1): KAGVTQTPRYLIKTRGQQVTLSCSPISGHRSVSWYQQTPGQGLQFLFEYFSETQRNKGNFPGRFSGRQFSNSRSEMNVSTLELGDSALYLCASSWTWDTEAFFGQGTRLTVV.

This clonotype came up many times. This chain links TRBV28 with TRBJ1-5, with 7 bases that match TRBD1. The CDR3 is made up of 13 amino acids. The germline V gene encodes CDR1 MDHEN and CDR2 SYDVKM. With V trimmed by 6 bases and J by 4 bases, 3 bases remained unmatched. This CDR3 reads CASRQGWNQPQHF. The CDR3 region has the DNA TGTGCCAGCAGACAGGGGTGGAATCAGCCCCAGCATTTT.

In its sample, this clonotype was seen many times. The chain couples TRBV7-8 to TRBJ2-7; tentative D call: TRBD1 (5 bases). Germline V lookup: CDR1 SGHVS, CDR2 FQNEAQ. This CDR3 spans 14 amino acids. The ends were cut back, 3 bases at V and 7 bases at J, with 16 bases in the middle. CDR3: CASSLAGWGWEQYF. CDR3 in DNA: TGTGCCAGCAGCTTGGCCGGATGGGGCTGGGAGCAGTACTTC.

This clonotype has at least ten counts. V gene TRBV20-1 combines with J gene TRBJ2-7, with D perhaps TRBD2 (5 bases). Looked up from germline, CDR1 is DFQATT and CDR2 is SNEGSKA (reference sequence). This CDR3 contains 11 residues. CDR3: CSPARDYEQYF. For the CDR3, the DNA is TGCAGCCCCGCCCGGGACTACGAGCAGTACTTC.

About this clonotype itself: The CDR3 carries no conserved terminal phenylalanine or tryptophan, so it likely arises from a read error. The gene calls are TRBV5-6 and TRBJ1-1, with no clear D. The CDR3 consists of 14 residues. In germline, CDR1 is SGHDT, CDR2 YYEEEE. The V end lost 2 bases, the J end lost 3 bases, and 11 bases lay between the germline ends. For the CDR3, the DNA is TGTGCCAGCAGCTTACCGGGTGTGCACACTGAAGCTTTCCTT. It specifies CASSLPGVHTEAFL.

This clonotype was observed at least ten times. V gene TRBV7-2 combines with J gene TRBJ1-6; a possible D gene is TRBD1 (5 bases). Deletions cut 4 bases from V and 12 bases from J, with 25 bases between. The CDR3 contains 17 residues. CDR1 and CDR2 from the germline V gene are SGHTA and FQGNSA. The chain's CDR3 is CASSSDRLGLGRGPLHF. DNA for the CDR3: TGTGCCAGCAGCTCCGACAGACTTGGCTTAGGGAGAGGACCCCTCCACTTT.

This clonotype has a count of ten or more. The V and J genes are TRBV7-2 and TRBJ2-7; no firm D call. This CDR3 contains 12 residues. V was clipped by 6 bases and J by 4 bases, with 10 bases between them. CDR1 is SGHTA, CDR2 FQGNSA, per germline. CDR3 coding DNA: TGTGCCAGCAGGGGTATATATTACGAGCAGTACTTC. Translation: CASRGIYYEQYF.

This chain joins TRBV9 and TRBJ2-3, with 13 bases that match TRBD2. The CDR3 runs to 17 residues. V lost 3 bases, J lost 4 bases, and 8 bases stayed unmatched. Germline V gene sequence: CDR1 SGDLS, CDR2 YYNGEE. The DNA of the CDR3 is TGTGCCAGCAGCGAGACTAGCGGGAGGACCTTCGCAGATACGCAGTATTTT. The encoded protein is CASSETSGRTFADTQYF.

This clonotype was observed at least ten times. The CDR3 region is CASTDDRGVETQYF. The CDR3 bases are TGTGCCAGCACTGACGATAGAGGGGTAGAGACCCAGTACTTC. The chain recombines TRBV6-1 with TRBJ2-5; D is perhaps TRBD1 or TRBD2 (5 bases each). V gave up 7 bases and J gave up 4 bases, with 16 bases separating them. The CDR3 covers 14 residues. Germline CDR1 reads MNHNS; CDR2 reads SASEGT.

This clonotype showed up many times. This rearrangement joins TRBV28 to TRBJ2-7, with 8 positions matching TRBD2. CDR3 length: 13 amino acids. In germline, CDR1 is MDHEN, CDR2 SYDVKM. The junction had 7 bases not matched to a gene; V was cut back by 6 bases and J by 6 bases. This chain's CDR3 is CASSIRGGIEQYF. DNA for the CDR3: TGTGCCAGCAGCATTCGGGGGGGGATCGAGCAGTACTTC.

This clonotype was recorded at least ten times. This sequence joins TRBV20-1 and TRBJ2-7; 10 bases agree with TRBD2. The CDR3 loop spans 18 amino acids. The germline gives CDR1 DFQATT, CDR2 SNEGSKA (reference sequence). J lost 7 bases, V lost 0 bases, and 18 bases had no gene match. CDR3 sequence reads: CSARDVLSASGSSWEQYF. The CDR3 nucleotides are TGCAGTGCTAGAGATGTTCTTTCGGCTAGCGGGAGTTCTTGGGAGCAGTACTTC.